The T cell receptor (beta chain) described here comes from a study of CDR3 diversity in severe acne. CDR3 length: 13 residues. Germline V gives CDR1 SEHNR, CDR2 FQNEAQ (reference sequence). The ends were cut back, 6 bases at V and 3 bases at J, with 9 bases in the middle. Using its own MiXCR run on the PCR reads, TCRdb lists one record per CDR3 protein. The sample shows some 84,000 distinct CDR3 sequences, roughly half of them seen only once. This clonotype was obtained from a male donor in good health, serving as a control. This chain uses TRBV7-9 with TRBJ1-5, with no clear D. The sample consisted of blood. In DNA form, the CDR3 reads TGTGCCAGCAGTTTGGACGTCAATCAGCCCCAGCATTTT. Translating it yields CASSLDVNQPQHF.